This T cell receptor beta chain came from a study of blood T cell repertoires in COVID-19. Study-level information: Sites across the United States, Italy and Spain contributed samples from acute and convalescent COVID-19.

Authors' analysis steps: Reference gene primers were amplified, and this amplification served to estimate nucleated cell counts. The protocol was immunoSEQ multiplex PCR, while the TCRdb copy is restricted to in-frame clones and leaves out a portion. From that table come the V and J calls and clone size; the DNA was used to work out D and trimming. The sample has roughly 130,000 clones; around 82% are singletons. From germline, CDR1 is SGHTA and CDR2 FQGNSA. V shed 3 bases and J shed 3 bases, with 11 bases lying between them. This CDR3 contains 14 residues. Assignment of participants to cohorts was predicated upon participant-reported clinical history.

The chain joins TRBV7-2 to TRBJ2-5; maybe TRBD2 (5 bases). The sample taken for sequencing was PBMCs or T cells enriched from blood (not recorded which). The sequence derives from a man in his forties with acute COVID-19. The chain's CDR3 is CASSLRLRKETQYF. As DNA, the CDR3 is TGTGCCAGCAGCTTGAGACTAAGGAAAGAGACCCAGTACTTC.